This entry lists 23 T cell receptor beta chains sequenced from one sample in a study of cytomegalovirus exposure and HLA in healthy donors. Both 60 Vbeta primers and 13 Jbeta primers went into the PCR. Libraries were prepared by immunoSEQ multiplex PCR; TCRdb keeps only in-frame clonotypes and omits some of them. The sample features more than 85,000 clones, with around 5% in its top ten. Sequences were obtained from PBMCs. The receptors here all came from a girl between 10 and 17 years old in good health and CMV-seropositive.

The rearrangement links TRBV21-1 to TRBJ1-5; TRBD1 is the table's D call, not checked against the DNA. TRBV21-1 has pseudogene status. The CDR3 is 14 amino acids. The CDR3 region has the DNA TGTGCCAGCACCCCGACAGGGAAGGATCAGCCCCAGCATTTT. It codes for CASTPTGKDQPQHF.

The CDR3 here is CASSVAFSSTDTQYF. The CDR3 DNA is TGTGCCAGCAGCGTAGCTTTTTCTAGCACAGATACGCAGTATTTT. The chain employs TRBV9 and TRBJ2-3; D gene unclear. The CDR3 has 15 residues. V was shortened by 0 bases and J by 0 bases, with 8 bases between the two germline ends. The V gene's germline CDR1 is SGDLS and CDR2 YYNGEE.

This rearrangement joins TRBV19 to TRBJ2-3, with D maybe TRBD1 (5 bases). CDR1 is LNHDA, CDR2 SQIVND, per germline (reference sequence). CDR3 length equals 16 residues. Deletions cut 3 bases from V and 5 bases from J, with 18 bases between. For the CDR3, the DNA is TGTGCCAGTAGTATCTACGGCAGGGCGGAAGGAGATACGCAGTATTTT. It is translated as CASSIYGRAEGDTQYF.

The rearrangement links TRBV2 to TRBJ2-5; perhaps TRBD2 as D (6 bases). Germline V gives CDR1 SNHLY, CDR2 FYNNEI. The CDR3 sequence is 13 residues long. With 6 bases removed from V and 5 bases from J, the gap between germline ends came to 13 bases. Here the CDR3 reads CASSLGGVETQYF. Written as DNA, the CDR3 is TGTGCCAGCAGCCTGGGGGGAGTTGAGACCCAGTACTTC.

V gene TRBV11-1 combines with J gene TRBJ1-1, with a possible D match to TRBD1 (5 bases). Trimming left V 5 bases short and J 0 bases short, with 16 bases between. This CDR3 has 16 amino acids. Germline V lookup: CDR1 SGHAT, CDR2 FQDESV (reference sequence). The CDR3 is CASSTTGPRLNTEAFF. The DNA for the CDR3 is TGTGCCAGCAGCACCACAGGACCGCGGTTGAACACTGAAGCTTTCTTT.

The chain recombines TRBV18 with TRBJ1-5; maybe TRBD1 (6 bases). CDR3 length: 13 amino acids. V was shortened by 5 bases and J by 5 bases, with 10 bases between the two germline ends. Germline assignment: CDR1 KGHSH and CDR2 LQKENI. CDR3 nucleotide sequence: TGTGCCAGCTCAAGTGGGGGCGATCAGCCCCAGCATTTT. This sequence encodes CASSSGGDQPQHF.

The CDR3 DNA follows: TGTGCCAGCAGATCAGGACAGGGGCGATTAAGCTCCTATAATTCACCCCTCCACTTT. It specifies CASRSGQGRLSSYNSPLHF. This chain links TRBV5-7 with TRBJ1-6; 9 nucleotides match TRBD1. TRBV5-7 is designated an ORF whose function remains uncertain. CDR3 length equals 19 residues. The V segment lost 5 bases and the J segment 0 bases; nucleotides outside the gene matches: 12.

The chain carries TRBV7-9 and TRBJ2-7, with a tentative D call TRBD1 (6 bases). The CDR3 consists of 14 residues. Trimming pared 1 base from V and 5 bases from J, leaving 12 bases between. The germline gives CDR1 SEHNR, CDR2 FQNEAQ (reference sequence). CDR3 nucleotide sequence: TGTGCCAGCAGCTTAGACAGGGAAGGCGACGAGCAGTACTTC. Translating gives CASSLDREGDEQYF.

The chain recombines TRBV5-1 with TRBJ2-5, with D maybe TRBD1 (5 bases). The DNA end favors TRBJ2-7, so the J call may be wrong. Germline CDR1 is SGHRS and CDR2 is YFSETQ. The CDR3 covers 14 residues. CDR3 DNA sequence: TGCGCCAGCAGCTTGAGTCAGGGCCCCTACGAGCAGTACTTC. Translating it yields CASSLSQGPYEQYF.

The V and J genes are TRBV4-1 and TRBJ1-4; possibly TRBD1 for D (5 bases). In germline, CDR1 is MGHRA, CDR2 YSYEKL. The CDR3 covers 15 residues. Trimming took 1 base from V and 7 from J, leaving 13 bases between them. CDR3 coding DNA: TGCGCCAGCAGCCAAGGTTCGCAGGGTGGTGAAAAACTGTTTTTT. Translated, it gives CASSQGSQGGEKLFF.

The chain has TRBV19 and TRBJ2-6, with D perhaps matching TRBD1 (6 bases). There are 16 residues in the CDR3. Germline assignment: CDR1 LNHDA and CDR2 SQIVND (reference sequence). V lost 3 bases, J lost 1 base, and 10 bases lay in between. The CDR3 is CASSITGKSGANVLTF. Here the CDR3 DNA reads TGTGCCAGTAGTATCACAGGGAAATCTGGGGCCAACGTCCTGACTTTC.

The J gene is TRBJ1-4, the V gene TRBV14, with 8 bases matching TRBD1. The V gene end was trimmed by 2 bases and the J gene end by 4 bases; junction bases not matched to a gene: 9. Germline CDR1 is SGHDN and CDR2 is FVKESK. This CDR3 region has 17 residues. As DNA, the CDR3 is TGTGCCAGCAGCCAAAGAAAGACAGGGGCGGGTAATGAAAAACTGTTTTTT. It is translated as CASSQRKTGAGNEKLFF. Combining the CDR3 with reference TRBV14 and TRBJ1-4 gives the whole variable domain EAGVTQFPSHSVIEKGQTVTLRCDPISGHDNLYWYRRVMGKEIKFLLHFVKESKQDESGMPNNRFLAERTGGTYSTLKVQPAELEDSGVYFCASSQRKTGAGNEKLFFGSGTQLSVL.

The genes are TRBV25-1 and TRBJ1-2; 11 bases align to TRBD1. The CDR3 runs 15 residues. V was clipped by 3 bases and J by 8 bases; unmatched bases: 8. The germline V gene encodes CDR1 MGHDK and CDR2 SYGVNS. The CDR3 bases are TGTGCCAGCAGTGACCCGGGACAGGGGGTGGGAGGCTACACCTTC. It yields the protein CASSDPGQGVGGYTF.

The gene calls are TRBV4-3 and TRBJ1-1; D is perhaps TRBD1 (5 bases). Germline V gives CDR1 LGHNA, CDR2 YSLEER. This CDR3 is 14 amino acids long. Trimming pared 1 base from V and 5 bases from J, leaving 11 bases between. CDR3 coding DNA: TGCGCCAGCAGCCAAGTTGGGGGAGGAACTGAAGCTTTCTTT. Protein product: CASSQVGGGTEAFF.

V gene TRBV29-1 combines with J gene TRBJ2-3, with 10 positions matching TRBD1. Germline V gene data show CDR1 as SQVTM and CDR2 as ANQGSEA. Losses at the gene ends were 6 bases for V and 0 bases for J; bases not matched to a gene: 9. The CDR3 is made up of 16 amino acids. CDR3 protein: CSVGRGTGASTDTQYF. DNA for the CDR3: TGCAGCGTGGGGAGGGGGACAGGGGCTAGCACAGATACGCAGTATTTT.

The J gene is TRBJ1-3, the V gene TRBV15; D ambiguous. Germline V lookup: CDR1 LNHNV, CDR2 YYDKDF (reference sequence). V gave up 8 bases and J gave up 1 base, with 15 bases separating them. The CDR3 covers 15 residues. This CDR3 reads CATRGQALSGNTIYF. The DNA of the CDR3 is TGTGCCACCCGCGGGCAGGCCTTATCTGGAAACACCATATATTTT.

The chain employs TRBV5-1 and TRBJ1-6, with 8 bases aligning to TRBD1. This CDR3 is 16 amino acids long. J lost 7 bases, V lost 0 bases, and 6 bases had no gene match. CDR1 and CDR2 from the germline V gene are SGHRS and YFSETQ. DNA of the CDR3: TGCGCCAGCAGCTTGGCTATGGGGACAGGCAATTCACCCCTCCACTTT. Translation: CASSLAMGTGNSPLHF.

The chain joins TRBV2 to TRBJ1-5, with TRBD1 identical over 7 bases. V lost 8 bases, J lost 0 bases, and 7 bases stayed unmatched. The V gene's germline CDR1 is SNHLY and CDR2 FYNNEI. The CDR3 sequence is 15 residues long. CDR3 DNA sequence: TGTGCCAGCCAGCGAGGGGGCAATAGCAATCAGCCCCAGCATTTT. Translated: CASQRGGNSNQPQHF.

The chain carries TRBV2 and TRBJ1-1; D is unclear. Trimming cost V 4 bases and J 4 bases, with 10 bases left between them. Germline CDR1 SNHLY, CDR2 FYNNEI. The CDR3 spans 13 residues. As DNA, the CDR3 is TGTGCCAGCAGTGGAGGAGTTGTCACTGAAGCTTTCTTT. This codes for CASSGGVVTEAFF. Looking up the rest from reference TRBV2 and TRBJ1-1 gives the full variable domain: EPEVTQTPSHQVTQMGQEVILRCVPISNHLYFYWYRQILGQKVEFLVSFYNNEISEKSEIFDDQFSVERPDGSNFTLKIRSTKLEDSAMYFCASSGGVVTEAFFGQGTRLTVV.

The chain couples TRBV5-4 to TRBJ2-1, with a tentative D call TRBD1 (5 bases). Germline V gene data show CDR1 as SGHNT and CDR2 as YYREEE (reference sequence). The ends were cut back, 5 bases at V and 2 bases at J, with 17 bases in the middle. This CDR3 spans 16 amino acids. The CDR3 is CASRRNRQHPYNEQFF. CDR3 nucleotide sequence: TGTGCCAGCAGGCGTAACCGACAGCATCCCTACAATGAGCAGTTCTTC.

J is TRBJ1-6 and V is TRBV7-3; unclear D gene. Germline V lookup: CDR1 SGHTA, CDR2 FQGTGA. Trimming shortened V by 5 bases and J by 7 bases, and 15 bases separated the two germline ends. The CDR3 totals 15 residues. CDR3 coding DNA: TGTGCCAGCAGCCCGAGGGCGGGCTTGAATTCACCCCTCCACTTT. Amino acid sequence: CASSPRAGLNSPLHF.

CDR3 bases: TGTGCCAGCAGTGGCGGACAGGCCAACTCCTATAATTCACCCCTCCACTTT. Amino acid sequence: CASSGGQANSYNSPLHF. This rearrangement joins TRBV6-1 to TRBJ1-6; 7 bases align to TRBD1. This CDR3 spans 17 amino acids. J lost 0 bases, V lost 4 bases, and 6 bases had no gene match. Per the germline V gene, CDR1 is MNHNS and CDR2 is SASEGT.

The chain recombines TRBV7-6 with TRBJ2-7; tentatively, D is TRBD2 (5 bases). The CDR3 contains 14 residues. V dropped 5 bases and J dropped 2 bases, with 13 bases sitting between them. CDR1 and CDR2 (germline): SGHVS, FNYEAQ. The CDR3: CASSGSSHTYEQYF. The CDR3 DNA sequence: TGTGCCAGCAGCGGTTCTAGCCATACCTACGAGCAGTACTTC.